The source of this TCR beta chain is a study of T-cell memory formation after mild COVID-19. Study details: Each donor largely had its own TCR clusters.

Notes on this clonotype: Its specificity is not known.

Study findings and constraints: Contracting CD4+ clones lay largely in CM and EM, with CD8+ ones residing in EMRA. Clonal second-wave expansions that peaked on day 37 had unconfirmed SARS-CoV-2 specificity.

V gave up 7 bases and J gave up 4 bases, with 14 bases separating them. Germline lookup yields CDR1 SQVTM and CDR2 ANQGSEA. The CDR3 runs to 13 residues. TCRdb re-analysed the 5' RACE reads in MiXCR, keeping a single row per CDR3 protein. The sample lists roughly 120,000 distinct CDR3 sequences, about a sixth seen once, with 11% to 15% in the top ten. This receptor was obtained from an adult woman who had mild COVID-19 (a few samples of this study predate the infection). Cell type and time point are not known. The material sequenced was PBMCs or a T cell subset sorted from them (not recorded which). The genes are TRBV29-1 and TRBJ2-1; weak D call: TRBD1 (6 bases). CDR3 coding DNA: TGCAGCGCCGGACAGAACCTGTACAATGAGCAGTTCTTC. Translation: CSAGQNLYNEQFF.